This T cell receptor beta chain was retrieved from a study of T cells in narcolepsy (dated by TCRdb to the late 2010s). Regarding the study in general: The study enrolled patients with narcolepsy type 1 or type 2 (NT1, NT2) together with healthy control donors. The study sought autoreactive T cells targeting hypocretin neuron self-antigens (hypocretin, TRIB2) in narcolepsy patients, using TCR Vbeta sequencing to track clonotypes in blood and CSF.

The receptor library was made with the immunoSEQ multiplex PCR assay. TCRdb obtained this table from immuneACCESS and retained in-frame rearrangements with V and J assigned. These tables miss some clones; where compared with another copy, unresolved V genes account for less than half of the shortfall, and the remainder is unexplained. Present in this sample are some 32,000 clones, approximately 80% of which were seen just once. Together, the top ten hold approximately 1% of the sample. For TCR Vbeta sequencing, memory CD4+ T cells were sorted ex vivo from the peripheral blood of both healthy controls and narcolepsy patients. As concerns this clone: Its antigen remains unidentified. No base quality information exists; no much larger clone differs at one position.

The research as a whole found: In plots comparing CSF and blood CD4+ T cell clonotypes from the same patient, HCRT-specific and TRIB2-specific autoreactive clonotypes were highlighted. No sequences matching autoreactive T cell clones were present in some of the blood memory CD4+ repertoires from patients and controls. Patients and controls had comparable numbers of sequenced blood memory CD4+ clonotypes, averaging about 40,000 and 33,000, respectively. According to the report, autoreactive clonotypes were detected serially in the blood of the same patients and of different patients, but not in healthy controls.

The receptor's source is a human donor with narcolepsy. The source material was CD45RA- memory CD4+ T cells from PBMCs. Per the publication, the cell subset or site label means: memory T cells sorted ex vivo from peripheral blood.

In nucleotide form, the sequence is TGTGCCAGCGGTACCAGCCGATCCGAGCAGTTCTTC. The resulting protein is CASGTSRSEQFF. Recombination connected TRBV2 to TRBJ2-1, with no confidently assigned D gene. CDR1 and CDR2 (SNHLY, FYNNEI) derive from the germline V gene. Trimming takes 8 bases from V and 10 bases from J, and the germline ends sit 15 bases apart. The cysteine opens and the phenylalanine closes a CDR3 of 12 amino acids. Only the CDR3 DNA is retained, 36 bases long and in frame from the first base.